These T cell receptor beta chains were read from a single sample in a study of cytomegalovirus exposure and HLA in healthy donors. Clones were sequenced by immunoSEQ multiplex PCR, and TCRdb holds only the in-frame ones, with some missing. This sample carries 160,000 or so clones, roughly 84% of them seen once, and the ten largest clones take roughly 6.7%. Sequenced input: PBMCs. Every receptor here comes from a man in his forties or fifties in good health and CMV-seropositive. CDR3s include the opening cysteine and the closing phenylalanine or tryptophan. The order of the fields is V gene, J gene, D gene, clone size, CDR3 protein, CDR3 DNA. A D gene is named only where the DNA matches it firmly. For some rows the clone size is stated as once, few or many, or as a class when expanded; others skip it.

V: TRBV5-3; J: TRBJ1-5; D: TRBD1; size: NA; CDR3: CARTRPGQGRNQPQHF; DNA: TGTGCCAGAACCCGACCGGGACAGGGACGCAATCAGCCCCAGCATTTT
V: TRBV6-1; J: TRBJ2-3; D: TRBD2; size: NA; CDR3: CASTLAGTDTQYF; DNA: TGTGCCAGCACCCTAGCGGGCACAGATACGCAGTATTTT
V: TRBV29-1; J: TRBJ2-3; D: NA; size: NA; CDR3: CSVDSGSFRGTDTQYF; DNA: TGCAGCGTTGATAGCGGATCCTTTAGAGGCACAGATACGCAGTATTTT
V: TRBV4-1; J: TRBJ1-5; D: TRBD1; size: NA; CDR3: CASSQAGQGARNQPQHF; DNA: TGCGCCAGCAGCCAAGCTGGACAGGGGGCACGCAATCAGCCCCAGCACTTT
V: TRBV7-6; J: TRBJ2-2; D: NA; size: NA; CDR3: CASSSLVSGGTGSGPNTGELFF; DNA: TGTGCCAGCAGCTCCCTAGTATCGGGGGGCACAGGGAGCGGGCCGAACACCGGGGAGCTGTTTTTT
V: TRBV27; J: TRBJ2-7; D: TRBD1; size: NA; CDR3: CASRGGTGPGEQYF; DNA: TGTGCCAGCAGGGGCGGGACAGGGCCCGGCGAGCAGTACTTC
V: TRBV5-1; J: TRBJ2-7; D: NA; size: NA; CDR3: CASSLDLGQQYF; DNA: TGCGCCAGCAGCTTGGATCTGGGGCAGCAGTACTTC
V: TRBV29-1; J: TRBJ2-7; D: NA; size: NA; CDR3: CSAARWQGSYEQYF; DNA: TGCAGCGCCGCCAGGTGGCAGGGGTCCTACGAGCAGTACTTC
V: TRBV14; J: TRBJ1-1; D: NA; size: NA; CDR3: CASSPYLGNTEAFF; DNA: TGTGCCAGCAGCCCCTACCTAGGGAACACTGAAGCTTTCTTT
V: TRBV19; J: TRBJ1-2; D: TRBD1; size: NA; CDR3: CASSIRGWDSLRDYGYTF; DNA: TGTGCCAGTAGTATAAGGGGGTGGGACAGCCTTCGAGACTATGGCTACACCTTC
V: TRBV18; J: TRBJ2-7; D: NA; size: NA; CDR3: CASSLLSSVAFEQYF; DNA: TGTGCCAGCTCACTTCTTTCTAGCGTGGCCTTCGAGCAGTACTTC
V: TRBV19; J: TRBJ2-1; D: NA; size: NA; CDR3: CASSIGSRTKEQFF; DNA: TGTGCCAGTAGTATAGGGTCGCGGACAAAAGAGCAGTTCTTC
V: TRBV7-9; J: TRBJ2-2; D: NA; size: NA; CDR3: CASSSLSGELFF; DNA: TGTGCCAGCAGCTCCTTGAGCGGGGAGCTGTTTTTT
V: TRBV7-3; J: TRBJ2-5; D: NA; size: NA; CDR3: CASSSTAALGTQYF; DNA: TGTGCCAGCAGCTCAACAGCGGCACTAGGGACCCAGTACTTC
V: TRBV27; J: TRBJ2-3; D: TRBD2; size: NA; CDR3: CASSPRGVDTDTQYF; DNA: TGTGCCAGCAGCCCCCGGGGGGTCGACACAGATACGCAGTATTTT
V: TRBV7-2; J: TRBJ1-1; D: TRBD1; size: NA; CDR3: CASSYLTGVNTEAFF; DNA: TGTGCCAGCAGCTATCTGACAGGGGTGAACACTGAAGCTTTCTTT
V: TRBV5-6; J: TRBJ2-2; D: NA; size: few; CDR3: CASNNGGQLQRLQLFF; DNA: TGTGCCAGCAACAACGGGGGGCAACTACAGAGACTACAGCTGTTTTTT
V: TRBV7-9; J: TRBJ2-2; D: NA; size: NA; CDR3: CASSSGDAGDTGELLF; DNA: TGTGCCAGCAGCTCGGGGGACGCAGGAGACACCGGGGAGCTGCTTTTT
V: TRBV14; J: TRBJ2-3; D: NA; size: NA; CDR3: CASSPVFPPSSADTQYF; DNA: TGTGCCAGCAGCCCCGTTTTCCCTCCTTCGTCGGCAGATACGCAGTATTTT
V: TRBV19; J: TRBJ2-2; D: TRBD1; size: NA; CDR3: CASTMDRGNTGELFF; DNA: TGTGCCAGTACCATGGACAGGGGAAACACCGGGGAGCTGTTTTTT
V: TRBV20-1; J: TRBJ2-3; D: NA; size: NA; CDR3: CSAATADTQYF; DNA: TGCAGTGCTGCTACGGCAGATACGCAGTATTTT
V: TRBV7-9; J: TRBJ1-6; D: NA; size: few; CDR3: CASSLHDRQGGRTPLHF; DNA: TGTGCCAGCAGCTTACACGACCGACAAGGGGGTAGGACACCCCTCCACTTT
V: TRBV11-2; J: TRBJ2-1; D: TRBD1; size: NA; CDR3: CASSTRQGSHNEQFF; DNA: TGTGCCAGCAGCACAAGACAGGGTTCCCACAATGAGCAGTTCTTC
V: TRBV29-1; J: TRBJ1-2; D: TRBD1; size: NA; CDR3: CSVPGGSLYGYTF; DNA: TGCAGCGTGCCAGGGGGTTCCCTCTATGGCTACACCTTC
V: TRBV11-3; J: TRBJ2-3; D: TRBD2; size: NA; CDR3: CASSNPLAGATDTQYF; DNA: TGTGCCAGCAGCAACCCACTAGCGGGAGCTACAGATACGCAGTATTTT
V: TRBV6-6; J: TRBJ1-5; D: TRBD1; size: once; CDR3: CASRGGQGTNQPQHF; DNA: TGTGCCAGCAGGGGGGGACAGGGAACCAATCAGCCCCAGCATTTT
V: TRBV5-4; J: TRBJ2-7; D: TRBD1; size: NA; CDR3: CASSGDRESEQYF; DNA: TGTGCCAGCAGCGGGGACAGGGAGTCCGAGCAGTACTTC
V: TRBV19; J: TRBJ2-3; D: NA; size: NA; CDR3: CASTTITVGGRPSVTQYF; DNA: TGTGCCAGTACCACGATAACAGTTGGAGGGCGGCCATCAGTTACGCAGTATTTT
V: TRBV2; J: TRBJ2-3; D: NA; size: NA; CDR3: CASSESSQSADTQYF; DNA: TGTGCCAGCAGTGAATCAAGCCAAAGTGCAGATACGCAGTATTTT
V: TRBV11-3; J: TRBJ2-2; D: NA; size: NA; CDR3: CASSLDGSTGELFF; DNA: TGTGCCAGCAGCTTAGATGGTAGCACCGGGGAGCTGTTTTTT
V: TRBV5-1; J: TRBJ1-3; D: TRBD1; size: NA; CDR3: CASSSEGQQSGNTIYF; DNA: TGCGCCAGCAGCTCAGAGGGACAGCAATCTGGAAACACCATATATTTT
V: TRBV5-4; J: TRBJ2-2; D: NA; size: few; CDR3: CASSLDYTGELFF; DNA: TGTGCCAGCAGCTTGGACTACACCGGGGAGCTGTTTTTT
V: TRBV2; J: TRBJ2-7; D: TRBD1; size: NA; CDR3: CASSDGTGPVRYF; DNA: TGTGCCAGCAGTGATGGGACAGGGCCTGTTAGGTACTTC
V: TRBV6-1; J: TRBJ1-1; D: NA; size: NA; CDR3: CASRGRAGVNTEAFF; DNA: TGTGCCAGCAGGGGCCGGGCAGGGGTGAACACTGAAGCTTTCTTT
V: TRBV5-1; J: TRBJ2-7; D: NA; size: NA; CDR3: CASSLGGYEQYF; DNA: TGCGCCAGCAGCTTGGGAGGATACGAGCAGTACTTC
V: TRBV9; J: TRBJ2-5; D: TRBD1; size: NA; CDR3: CASSVGTGSQTQYF; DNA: TGTGCCAGCAGCGTGGGGACAGGGTCTCAGACCCAGTACTTC
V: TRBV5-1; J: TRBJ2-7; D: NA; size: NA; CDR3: CASSTQGYEQYF; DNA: TGCGCCAGCAGCACACAGGGCTACGAGCAGTACTTC
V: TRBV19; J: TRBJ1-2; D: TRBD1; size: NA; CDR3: CASRRDRLSYGYTF; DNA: TGTGCCAGTAGGAGGGACAGACTCTCCTATGGCTACACCTTC
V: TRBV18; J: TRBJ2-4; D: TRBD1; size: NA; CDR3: CASSPPDRAKNIQYF; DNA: TGTGCCAGCTCACCACCGGACAGGGCCAAAAACATTCAGTACTTC
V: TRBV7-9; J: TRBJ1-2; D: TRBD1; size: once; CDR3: CASSLGDGTELNYGYTF; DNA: TGTGCCAGCAGCTTAGGGGACGGGACAGAACTTAACTATGGCTACACCTTC